This passage covers 14 T cell receptor beta chains from one sample sequenced in a study of cytomegalovirus exposure and HLA in healthy donors. With 60 Vbeta and 13 Jbeta primers, the PCR was carried out. Profiled with immunoSEQ multiplex PCR; TCRdb holds only in-frame clones, not every one. In the table there are tens of thousands of clones, roughly three quarters of which are singletons. The specimen was PBMCs. These TCRs come from a woman in her thirties or forties in good health and CMV-seropositive.

This clone came up once. The gene calls are TRBV19 and TRBJ2-2; D remains unclear. V was pared by 3 bases and J by 3 bases, with 5 bases between. CDR1 is LNHDA, CDR2 SQIVND, per germline (reference sequence). The CDR3 length is 13 residues. The CDR3, as DNA: TGTGCCAGTAGTATGGAGCACACCGGGGAGCTGTTTTTT. Translation gives CASSMEHTGELFF. The full variable domain, rest sourced from reference TRBV19 and TRBJ2-2, is DGGITQSPKYLFRKEGQNVTLSCEQNLNHDAMYWYRQDPGQGLRLIYYSQIVNDFQKGDIAEGYSVSREKKESFPLTVTSAQKNPTAFYLCASSMEHTGELFFGEGSRLTVL.

The chain joins TRBV6-6 to TRBJ2-6; D is perhaps TRBD1 (6 bases). V was pared by 5 bases and J by 1 base, with 9 bases between. Germline lookup yields CDR1 MNHNY and CDR2 SVGAGI (reference sequence). The CDR3 has 15 amino acids. DNA for the CDR3: TGTGCCAGCAGTACCAGGGGTTCTGGGGCCAACGTCCTGACTTTC. Encoded protein: CASSTRGSGANVLTF.

This clone has just a few counts. The chain links TRBV6-6 to TRBJ1-2, with a tentative D call TRBD1 (5 bases). The CDR3 is 15 residues long. V was pared by 7 bases and J by 2 bases, with 17 bases between. Per the germline V gene, CDR1 is MNHNY and CDR2 is SVGAGI (reference sequence). CDR3 protein: CASTIQTVSNYGYTF. CDR3 nucleotides: TGTGCCAGCACGATTCAGACAGTTTCGAACTATGGCTACACCTTC.

Written as DNA, the CDR3 is TGTGCCAGCAGCTCCTCCACAGGGGTCCTCGAGTACTTC. As protein: CASSSSTGVLEYF. The chain combines TRBV7-2 with TRBJ2-5; 7 bases map to TRBD1. The V and J ends lost 4 bases and 12 bases, in that order; junction bases with no gene match: 11. CDR1 and CDR2 from the germline V gene are SGHTA and FQGNSA. The CDR3 has 13 amino acids.

The chain recombines TRBV15 with TRBJ2-1; 13 bases map to TRBD2. Germline trimming cut 0 bases from V and 13 bases from J; bases unmatched to any gene: 12. This CDR3 has 17 amino acids. Germline V gene sequence: CDR1 LNHNV, CDR2 YYDKDF (reference sequence). The CDR3 loop is CATSRDIGLAGAAGQFF. The CDR3 nucleotides are TGTGCCACCAGCAGAGATATAGGACTAGCGGGAGCAGCCGGCCAGTTCTTC.

The V and J genes are TRBV12-5 and TRBJ1-1; unclear D gene. This CDR3 spans 14 amino acids. CDR1 and CDR2 (germline): LGHNT, FRNRAP. The ends were cut back, 1 base at V and 6 bases at J, with 12 bases in the middle. The DNA of the CDR3 is TGTGCTAGTGGTTTGGAGGAGGCGAAACCTGAAGCTTTCTTT. It translates to CASGLEEAKPEAFF.

This rearrangement joins TRBV5-1 to TRBJ2-7; the match to TRBD2 covers 13 bases. The V segment lost 0 bases and the J segment 3 bases; nucleotides outside the gene matches: 3. This CDR3 is 16 amino acids long. Germline V lookup: CDR1 SGHRS, CDR2 YFSETQ. The CDR3 region has the DNA TGCGCCAGCAGCTTGGGGACTAGCGGGAGTGTCTACGAGCAGTACTTC. Its protein product is CASSLGTSGSVYEQYF. Drawing the rest from reference TRBV5-1 and TRBJ2-7, the complete variable domain is KAGVTQTPRYLIKTRGQQVTLSCSPISGHRSVSWYQQTPGQGLQFLFEYFSETQRNKGNFPGRFSGRQFSNSRSEMNVSTLELGDSALYLCASSLGTSGSVYEQYFGPGTRLTVT.

The chain employs TRBV7-8 and TRBJ1-5, with D maybe TRBD1 (6 bases). Germline CDR1 is SGHVS and CDR2 is FQNEAQ. V shed 5 bases and J shed 0 bases, with 17 bases lying between them. This CDR3 comprises 17 residues. The CDR3 sequence: CASSINRDTYSNQPQHF. As DNA, the CDR3 is TGTGCCAGCAGCATAAACCGGGACACCTATAGCAATCAGCCCCAGCATTTT.

The chain joins TRBV12-5 to TRBJ2-1; tentatively, D is TRBD1 (7 bases). CDR1 LGHNT and CDR2 FRNRAP come from the germline V gene. With 5 bases removed from V and 7 bases from J, the gap between germline ends came to 24 bases. This CDR3 is built from 17 residues. The CDR3 sequence: CASGQGGTGAARNEQFF. The CDR3 DNA reads as TGTGCTAGTGGTCAGGGGGGAACGGGAGCGGCGAGGAATGAGCAGTTCTTC.

This chain links TRBV27 with TRBJ2-7, with 7 bases identical to TRBD1. From germline, CDR1 is MNHEY and CDR2 SMNVEV (reference sequence). This CDR3 is built from 13 residues. The trim removed 10 bases at V and 2 bases at J, leaving 8 bases unmatched. In nucleotides, the CDR3 is TGTGCCACCCGGGACAGCCTAACCTACGAGCAGTACTTC. This encodes CATRDSLTYEQYF.

The V gene is TRBV4-3, the J gene TRBJ2-1; 10 positions match TRBD2. CDR3 length equals 17 residues. CDR1 and CDR2 from the germline V gene are LGHNA and YSLEER. V was clipped by 1 base and J by 4 bases; unmatched bases: 7. Here the CDR3 reads CASSQAPGLAVYNEQFF. CDR3 sequence (DNA): TGCGCCAGCAGCCAAGCCCCCGGACTAGCGGTTTACAATGAGCAGTTCTTC.

The V and J genes are TRBV9 and TRBJ2-3, with D tentatively TRBD2 (5 bases). There are 15 residues in the CDR3. The V end lost 3 bases, the J end lost 2 bases, and 13 bases lay between the germline ends. The germline CDR1 and CDR2 sequences are SGDLS and YYNGEE. In nucleotides, the CDR3 is TGTGCCAGCAGCGGTGAGGGCGCGGACACAGATACGCAGTATTTT. Encoded protein: CASSGEGADTDTQYF. Variable domain in full (rest from reference TRBV9 and TRBJ2-3): DSGVTQTPKHLITATGQRVTLRCSPRSGDLSVYWYQQSLDQGLQFLIQYYNGEERAKGNILERFSAQQFPDLHSELNLSSLELGDSALYFCASSGEGADTDTQYFGPGTRLTVL.

The gene calls are TRBV14 and TRBJ2-5, with TRBD2 as a possible D gene (5 bases). Germline CDR1 is SGHDN and CDR2 is FVKESK. V was shortened by 8 bases and J by 4 bases, with 5 bases between the two germline ends. CDR3 size: 10 residues. CDR3 bases: TGTGCCAGCGCGGGAGAGACCCAGTACTTC. Protein: CASAGETQYF. The full variable domain, in which reference TRBV14 and TRBJ2-5 provide the parts outside the CDR3, is EAGVTQFPSHSVIEKGQTVTLRCDPISGHDNLYWYRRVMGKEIKFLLHFVKESKQDESGMPNNRFLAERTGGTYSTLKVQPAELEDSGVYFCASAGETQYFGPGTRLLVL.

The chain recombines TRBV7-2 with TRBJ2-1; 14 positions match TRBD2. This CDR3 has 15 amino acids. The ends lost 5 bases at V and 6 bases at J; junction bases unmatched: 3. The germline CDR1 and CDR2 sequences are SGHTA and FQGNSA. CDR3 nucleotides: TGTGCCAGCAGCCCCGGGACTAGCGGGAGCAATGAGCAGTTCTTC. Encoded protein: CASSPGTSGSNEQFF.